These 28 T cell receptor beta chains share one sample of origin, sequenced in a study of neoadjuvant anti-PD-1 for oral cavity cancer. The repertoire was sequenced with immunoSEQ multiplex PCR; TCRdb's copy has only in-frame clones and lacks some. Found here are approximately 15,000 clones, 36% of them singletons; the top ten hold 39%. As for time point: after neoadjuvant nivolumab, at surgical resection. The sequencing here drew on tumor tissue, taken after nivolumab (anti-PD-1) treatment. The source is a person between 40 and 85 years old with oral cavity squamous cell carcinoma.

V is TRBV14 and J is TRBJ2-3; a possible D gene is TRBD2 (5 bases). The CDR3 sequence is 17 residues long. Germline V gives CDR1 SGHDN, CDR2 FVKESK. Trimming shortened V by 4 bases and J by 6 bases, and 23 bases separated the two germline ends. The CDR3, as DNA: TGTGCCAGCAGCCCCTACCTGGGGAGAGGGTTAGGGGATACGCAGTATTTT. Its translation is CASSPYLGRGLGDTQYF.

This clone has more than one count but fewer than ten. The chain employs TRBV19 and TRBJ2-2; 7 bases align to TRBD2. CDR1 and CDR2 from the germline V gene are LNHDA and SQIVND (reference sequence). CDR3 length equals 16 residues. The trim removed 3 bases at V and 4 bases at J, leaving 8 bases unmatched. The CDR3 nucleotides are TGTGCCAGTAGTATCGGGGGGATAGGGGCCACCGGGGAGCTGTTTTTT. Translating it yields CASSIGGIGATGELFF.

This clone was found a few times. The chain recombines TRBV7-7 with TRBJ1-1; D is unclear. The germline V and J ends were trimmed by 6 bases and 1 base, with 12 bases remaining between them. Germline-derived CDR1 and CDR2 are SSHAT and FNYEAQ (reference sequence). The CDR3 length is 14 residues. CDR3 nucleotides: TGTGCCAGCAGTGAATTCTCAGAGAACACTGAAGCTTTCTTT. Residues: CASSEFSENTEAFF.

CDR3 residues: CASSLRAGVPYEQYF. The CDR3 nucleotides read TGTGCCAGCAGTCTCCGGGCGGGGGTTCCCTACGAGCAGTACTTC. The V call is TRBV6-1, the J call TRBJ2-7; TRBD2 aligns across 7 bases. The CDR3 runs 15 residues. With 5 bases clipped from V and 2 bases from J, the junction kept 9 bases outside the gene matches. CDR1 and CDR2 (germline): MNHNS, SASEGT.

The chain is built from TRBV7-3 and TRBJ1-1, with 8 bases aligning to TRBD1. V lost 1 base and J lost 4; bases outside the gene matches: 8. This CDR3 has 16 amino acids. CDR1 is SGHTA, CDR2 FQGTGA, per germline. Written as DNA, the CDR3 is TGTGCCAGCAGCTTAAATGGGCAGGGGGCAAGCACTGAAGCTTTCTTT. Protein: CASSLNGQGASTEAFF.

The chain is built from TRBV27 and TRBJ2-7, with D perhaps given as TRBD1 or TRBD2 (5 bases each). Germline CDR1 is MNHEY and CDR2 is SMNVEV (reference sequence). CDR3 length: 15 residues. Trimming pared 5 bases from V and 6 bases from J, leaving 20 bases between. The CDR3 protein is CASSPDPRGRAEQYF. CDR3 coding DNA: TGTGCCAGCAGTCCGGACCCTCGGGGCCGCGCCGAGCAGTACTTC.

The chain couples TRBV7-2 to TRBJ1-2, with 8 bases that match TRBD1. Germline loops: CDR1 SGHTA, CDR2 FQGNSA. V lost 1 base to trimming and J lost 7 bases; unmatched junction nucleotides: 11. The CDR3 length is 16 residues. In DNA, the CDR3 is TGTGCCAGCAGCTTAGATAGCGGGTCGGACAGGGCTGGCTACACCTTC. This codes for CASSLDSGSDRAGYTF. Combining the CDR3 with reference TRBV7-2 and TRBJ1-2 gives the whole variable domain GAGVSQSPSNKVTEKGKDVELRCDPISGHTALYWYRQSLGQGLEFLIYFQGNSAPDKSGLPSDRFSAERTGGSVSTLTIQRTQQEDSAVYLCASSLDSGSDRAGYTFGSGTRLTVV.

The sample holds a few counts of this clone. The chain couples TRBV12-5 to TRBJ1-4; D unclear. The CDR3 is 15 amino acids. V was shortened by 5 bases and J by 9 bases, with 19 bases between the two germline ends. Germline assignment: CDR1 LGHNT and CDR2 FRNRAP. For the CDR3, the DNA is TGTGCTAGTGGTCCGCCCGGGCCCTATGTGAAAAAACTGTTTTTT. Protein product: CASGPPGPYVKKLFF.

This clone was detected a few times. This rearrangement joins TRBV7-2 to TRBJ2-2; 8 bases match TRBD2. The V and J ends lost 8 bases and 1 base, in that order; junction bases with no gene match: 3. CDR3 length: 14 residues. Germline V gene sequence: CDR1 SGHTA, CDR2 FQGNSA. The CDR3 is CASAGGRNTGELFF. CDR3 DNA sequence: TGTGCCAGCGCGGGGGGAAGGAACACCGGGGAGCTGTTTTTT.

This rearrangement joins TRBV5-1 to TRBJ1-1, with no clear D. In germline, CDR1 is SGHRS, CDR2 YFSETQ. The CDR3 runs 14 residues. Trimming left V 4 bases short and J 1 base short, with 11 bases between. The CDR3 here is CASSVSRSNTEAFF. DNA for the CDR3: TGCGCCAGCAGCGTGTCCAGGTCGAACACTGAAGCTTTCTTT.

This clone has more than one count but fewer than ten. This chain's CDR3 is CASSSPRLAGGTYNEQFF. DNA for the CDR3: TGTGCCAGCAGCTCCCCCCGACTAGCGGGGGGAACCTACAATGAGCAGTTCTTC. V usage is TRBV28 and J usage is TRBJ2-1; 13 bases align to TRBD2. V gave up 6 bases and J gave up 2 bases; unmatched junction bases: 10. The germline V gene encodes CDR1 MDHEN and CDR2 SYDVKM. The CDR3 totals 18 residues.

This clone was recorded a few times. The chain has TRBV7-8 and TRBJ2-7; tentatively, D is TRBD1 (5 bases). Trimming stripped 0 bases from V and 5 bases from J, with 11 bases between. The CDR3 runs 14 residues. Looked up from germline, CDR1 is SGHVS and CDR2 is FQNEAQ. The CDR3 reads CASSLAAGNHEQYF. The CDR3 coding sequence is TGTGCCAGCAGCTTAGCGGCAGGGAACCACGAGCAGTACTTC.

This clone was counted many times. V usage is TRBV5-5 and J usage is TRBJ2-3; the D is unclear. Between the trimmed V and J ends, which lost 0 bases and 1 base, there was a span of 9 bases. CDR3 length: 15 residues. CDR1 and CDR2 (germline): SGHKS, YYEKEE (reference sequence). CDR3: CASSLGPGGTDTQYF. The CDR3 DNA follows: TGTGCCAGCAGCTTGGGACCAGGAGGCACAGATACGCAGTATTTT.

This clone showed up just a few times. The genes are TRBV5-4 and TRBJ1-3, with no clear D. CDR1 is SGHNT, CDR2 YYREEE, per germline (reference sequence). The CDR3 runs 13 residues. Trimming left V 6 bases short and J 3 bases short, with 10 bases between. The CDR3 protein is CASTGRDGNTIYF. In DNA, the CDR3 is TGTGCCAGCACCGGGAGGGATGGAAACACCATATATTTT.

By share, this clone ranks as medium-sized. The gene calls are TRBV11-2 and TRBJ1-4, with D uncertain. Germline V gene sequence: CDR1 SGHAT, CDR2 FQNNGV. This CDR3 contains 13 residues. Trimming pared 6 bases from V and 0 bases from J, leaving 5 bases between. This CDR3 is CASRRATNEKLFF. For the CDR3, the DNA is TGTGCCAGCAGACGAGCAACTAATGAAAAACTGTTTTTT.

This clone was detected once. The rearrangement uses TRBV9 and TRBJ2-3; 9 bases align to TRBD2. Per the germline V gene, CDR1 is SGDLS and CDR2 is YYNGEE. The CDR3 length is 17 residues. J was trimmed by 4 bases and V by 1 base; bases with no gene match: 10. CDR3 protein: CASSVQKGLAASDTQYF. In DNA form, the CDR3 reads TGTGCCAGCAGCGTACAAAAGGGACTAGCTGCTTCAGATACGCAGTATTTT.

Only a few counts were recorded for this clone. The chain has TRBV7-2 and TRBJ2-5; D not certain. The ends were cut back, 6 bases at V and 4 bases at J, with 15 bases in the middle. This CDR3 is built from 14 residues. The V gene's germline CDR1 is SGHTA and CDR2 FQGNSA. The CDR3 DNA reads as TGTGCCAGCAGTCCGTCTGGGGTATCAGAGACCCAGTACTTC. Amino acid sequence: CASSPSGVSETQYF. The whole variable domain, filled in from reference TRBV7-2 and TRBJ2-5, reads GAGVSQSPSNKVTEKGKDVELRCDPISGHTALYWYRQSLGQGLEFLIYFQGNSAPDKSGLPSDRFSAERTGGSVSTLTIQRTQQEDSAVYLCASSPSGVSETQYFGPGTRLLVL.

This clone was detected only a few times. The V gene is TRBV28, the J gene TRBJ1-5, with unresolved D. The CDR3 is 16 residues long. The ends were cut back, 6 bases at V and 2 bases at J, with 17 bases in the middle. CDR1 MDHEN and CDR2 SYDVKM come from the germline V gene. CDR3 loop: CASSARMGSGNQPQHF. Here the CDR3 DNA reads TGTGCCAGCAGCGCCCGGATGGGGTCTGGCAATCAGCCCCAGCATTTT.

The chain couples TRBV5-8 to TRBJ1-5, with D maybe TRBD1 (6 bases). V was clipped by 2 bases and J by 6 bases, with 15 bases between them. The CDR3 covers 15 residues. CDR1 is SGHTS and CDR2 is YDEGEE in the germline V gene. CDR3 DNA sequence: TGTGCCAGCAGCTTTCAGGGGCGGTTTGGTCAGCCCCAGCATTTT. Amino acids: CASSFQGRFGQPQHF.

The rearrangement links TRBV4-3 to TRBJ2-3; D is perhaps TRBD2 (7 bases). V was cut by 3 bases and J by 0 bases, with 13 bases left in between. The CDR3 totals 16 residues. The germline gives CDR1 LGHNA, CDR2 YSLEER. This chain's CDR3 is CASSQRGGFSTDTQYF. In nucleotides, the CDR3 is TGCGCCAGCAGCCAGAGGGGGGGGTTTAGCACAGATACGCAGTATTTT.

In its sample, this clone was seen once. The rearrangement joins TRBV30 to TRBJ1-1; D uncertain. The CDR3 contains 13 residues. Germline V CDR1 and CDR2: GTSNPN, SVGIG (reference sequence). V was shortened by 0 bases and J by 0 bases, with 5 bases between the two germline ends. The CDR3 sequence: CAWSVLLNTEAFF. In DNA, the CDR3 is TGTGCCTGGAGTGTTCTGTTGAACACTGAAGCTTTCTTT.

This clone is deemed medium-sized. The rearrangement uses TRBV7-8 and TRBJ2-5; D unclear. The CDR3 is 12 amino acids. Trimming removed 1 base from V and 5 bases from J, with 5 bases in between. Germline CDR1 and CDR2: SGHVS and FQNEAQ. The CDR3 reads CASSLVLETQYF. CDR3 nucleotide sequence: TGTGCCAGCAGCTTAGTTCTGGAGACCCAGTACTTC.

V gene TRBV10-3 combines with J gene TRBJ2-1, with 9 positions matching TRBD2. The ends lost 10 bases at V and 2 bases at J; junction bases unmatched: 12. There are 16 residues in the CDR3. The V gene's germline CDR1 is ENHRY and CDR2 SYGVKD. In DNA form, the CDR3 reads TGTGCCACCCTCGACCTTCCTAGCGGGGCCTACAATGAGCAGTTCTTC. As protein: CATLDLPSGAYNEQFF.

V and J are TRBV15 and TRBJ2-1; tentatively, D is TRBD2 (6 bases). Germline V gene sequence: CDR1 LNHNV, CDR2 YYDKDF (reference sequence). This CDR3 is 15 amino acids long. V lost 8 bases and J lost 1, with 15 bases in between. The CDR3 region is CATGWGVGSYNEQFF. DNA of the CDR3: TGTGCCACCGGATGGGGGGTAGGGTCCTACAATGAGCAGTTCTTC.

This chain links TRBV7-8 with TRBJ1-2, with a tentative D call TRBD1 (5 bases). V was cut by 3 bases and J by 7 bases, with 12 bases left in between. CDR1 is SGHVS and CDR2 is FQNEAQ in the germline V gene. This CDR3 has 13 amino acids. The CDR3 loop reads CASSFPGEGGYTF. The CDR3 DNA is TGTGCCAGCAGCTTCCCGGGGGAGGGTGGCTACACCTTC. The full variable domain, rest sourced from reference TRBV7-8 and TRBJ1-2, is GAGVSQSPRYKVAKRGQDVALRCDPISGHVSLFWYQQALGQGPEFLTYFQNEAQLDKSGLPSDRFFAERPEGSVSTLKIQRTQQEDSAVYLCASSFPGEGGYTFGSGTRLTVV.

This clone is labeled medium-sized (0.01 to 0.1%). This chain joins TRBV27 and TRBJ1-1; D possibly corresponds to TRBD1 (6 bases). The CDR3 runs to 14 residues. Between the trimmed V and J ends, which lost 3 bases and 4 bases, there was a span of 12 bases. The germline CDR1 and CDR2 sequences are MNHEY and SMNVEV (reference sequence). The CDR3 loop reads CASSLRPQGTEAFF. The CDR3 DNA follows: TGTGCCAGCAGTTTGAGGCCACAGGGCACTGAAGCTTTCTTT.

This clone was seen a few times. The chain couples TRBV9 to TRBJ1-4, with 11 bases aligning to TRBD1. Germline assignment: CDR1 SGDLS and CDR2 YYNGEE. The V gene end was trimmed by 4 bases and the J gene end by 0 bases; junction bases not matched to a gene: 8. The CDR3 is 18 residues long. In nucleotides, the CDR3 is TGTGCCAGCAGCCCGCTGGACAGGGGGCTTGCAACTAATGAAAAACTGTTTTTT. It is translated as CASSPLDRGLATNEKLFF.

This chain links TRBV10-1 with TRBJ2-7; 9 nucleotides line up with TRBD1. The CDR3 covers 18 residues. J gave up 0 bases and V 1 base, and 10 bases lay outside the gene matches. CDR1 WNHNN and CDR2 SYGVQD come from the germline V gene (reference sequence). The CDR3 reads CASSEYKRTGDTSYEQYF. As DNA, the CDR3 is TGCGCCAGCAGTGAGTACAAGAGGACAGGGGATACCTCCTACGAGCAGTACTTC.